There are many counts of the clone carrying this TCR beta chain. TCRdb reprocessed the multiplex PCR reads via MiXCR and lists one record per CDR3 protein. Of over 200,000 distinct CDR3 sequences detected, 32% appear once; the ten largest clones hold around 1.4%. The sample comes from a study of breast tumors, draining lymph nodes, adjacent tissues. J was trimmed by 0 bases and V by 8 bases; bases with no gene match: 4. CDR3 length equals 13 residues. Germline CDR1 is LNHDA and CDR2 is SQIVND (reference sequence). The lymph nodes were axillary draining lymph nodes from breast cancer patients. V and J are TRBV19 and TRBJ2-7; 7 nucleotides line up with TRBD2. Specimen: axillary lymph node tissue. This TCR derives from a female donor with breast cancer. Some clones in this sample may be carry-over from other donors' samples. The CDR3 region is CASSKRDSYEQYF. CDR3 nucleotides: TGTGCCAGTTCTAAGCGGGACTCCTACGAGCAGTACTTC.